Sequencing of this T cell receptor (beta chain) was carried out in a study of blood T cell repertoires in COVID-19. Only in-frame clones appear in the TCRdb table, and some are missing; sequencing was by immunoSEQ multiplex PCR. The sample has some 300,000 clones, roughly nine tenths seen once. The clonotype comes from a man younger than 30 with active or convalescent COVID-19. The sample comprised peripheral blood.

This chain's CDR3 is CASSPGQNTEAFF. The CDR3 DNA is TGTGCCAGCAGTCCCGGACAGAACACTGAAGCTTTCTTT. V and J are TRBV28 and TRBJ1-1; possibly TRBD1 for D (5 bases). Looked up from germline, CDR1 is MDHEN and CDR2 is SYDVKM. The CDR3 sequence is 13 residues long. V was trimmed by 5 bases and J by 1 base, leaving 8 bases between them. Together with reference TRBV28 and TRBJ1-1, the CDR3 gives the full variable domain: DVKVTQSSRYLVKRTGEKVFLECVQDMDHENMFWYRQDPGLGLRLIYFSYDVKMKEKGDIPEGYSVSREKKERFSLILESASTNQTSMYLCASSPGQNTEAFFGQGTRLTVV.